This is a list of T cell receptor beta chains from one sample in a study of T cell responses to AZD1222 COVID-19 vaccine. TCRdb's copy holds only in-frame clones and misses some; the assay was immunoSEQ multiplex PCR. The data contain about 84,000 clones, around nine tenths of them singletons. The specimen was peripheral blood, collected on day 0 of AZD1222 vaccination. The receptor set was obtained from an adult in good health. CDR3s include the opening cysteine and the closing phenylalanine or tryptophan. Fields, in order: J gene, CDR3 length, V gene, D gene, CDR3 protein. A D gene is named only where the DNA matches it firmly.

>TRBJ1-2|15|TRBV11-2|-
CASQLTDLVNYGYTF
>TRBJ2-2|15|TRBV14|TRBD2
CASSQGDGRTGELFF
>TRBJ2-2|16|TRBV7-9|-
CASSLGAGSNTGELFF
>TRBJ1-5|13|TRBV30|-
CAWSVTGNQPQHF
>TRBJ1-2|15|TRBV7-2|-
CASSLAYSQGYGYTF
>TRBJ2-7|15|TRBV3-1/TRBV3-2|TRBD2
CASSQRSGRSYEQYF
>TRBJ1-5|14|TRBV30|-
CACTQGSGNQPQHF
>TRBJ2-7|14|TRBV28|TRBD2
CASSLAGGSYEQYF
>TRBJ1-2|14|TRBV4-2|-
CASSQDGHSYGYTF
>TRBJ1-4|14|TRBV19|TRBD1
CASSKGQGGEKLFF
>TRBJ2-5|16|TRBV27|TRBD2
CASRTGLAGEEETQYF
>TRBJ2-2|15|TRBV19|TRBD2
CASRTSGRSTGELFF
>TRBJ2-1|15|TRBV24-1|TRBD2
CATSDSTSGSNEQFF
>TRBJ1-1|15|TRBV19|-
CASSKQALLGTEAFF
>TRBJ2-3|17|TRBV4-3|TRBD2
CASSQERLAGGTDTQYF
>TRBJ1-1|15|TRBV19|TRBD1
CASSRRGPLNTEAFF
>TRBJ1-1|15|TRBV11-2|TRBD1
CASSPRQGHGTEAFF
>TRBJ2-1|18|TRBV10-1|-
CASSAAGLAKGSYNEQFF
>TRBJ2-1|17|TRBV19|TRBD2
CASSKVTGLGDLNEQFF
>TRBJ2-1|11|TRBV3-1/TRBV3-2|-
CASSRVNEQFF
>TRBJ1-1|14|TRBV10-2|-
CASSESREDTEAFF
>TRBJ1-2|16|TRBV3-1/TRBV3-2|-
CASSQAGTGWERGYTF
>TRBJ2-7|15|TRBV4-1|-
CASSLRGTSSYEQYF
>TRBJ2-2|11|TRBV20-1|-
CSAKRSGELFF
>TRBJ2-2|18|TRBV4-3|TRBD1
CASSQEFGGTGWTGELFF
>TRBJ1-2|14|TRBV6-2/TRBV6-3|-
CASSYNRLYDGYTF
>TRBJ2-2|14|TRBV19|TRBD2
CASSRLAGTGELFF
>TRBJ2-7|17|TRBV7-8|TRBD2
CASSSTSSAGVSYEQYF
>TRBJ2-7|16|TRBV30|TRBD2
CAWRRVAGTSDYEQYF
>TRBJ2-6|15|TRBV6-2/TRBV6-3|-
CASSWGTSGANVLTF
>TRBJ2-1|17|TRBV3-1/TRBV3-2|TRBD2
CASSQEPSGRVYNEQFF
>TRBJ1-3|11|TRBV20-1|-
CSASAGNTIYF
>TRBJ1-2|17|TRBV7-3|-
CASSLSGQPGEGYGYTF
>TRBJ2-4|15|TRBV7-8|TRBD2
CASSSQTSGKNIQYF
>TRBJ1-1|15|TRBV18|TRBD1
CASSIGQGMNTEAFF
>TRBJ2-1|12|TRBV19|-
CASTLGQNEQFF
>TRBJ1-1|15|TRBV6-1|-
CASSERGQWGTEAFF
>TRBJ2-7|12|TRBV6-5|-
CASRWGAVEQYF
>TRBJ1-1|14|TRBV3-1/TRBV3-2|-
CASSQAAGRTEAFF
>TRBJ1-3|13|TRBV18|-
CASSPRIGDTIYF
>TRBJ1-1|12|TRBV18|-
CASSSLRGEAFF
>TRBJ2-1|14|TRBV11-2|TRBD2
CASGGSLSYNEQFF
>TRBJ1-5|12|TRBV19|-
CASSWRNQPQHF